This TCR beta chain derives from a study of cytomegalovirus exposure and HLA in healthy donors. V was trimmed by 7 bases and J by 1 base, leaving 10 bases between them. This CDR3 is built from 12 residues. Germline V gives CDR1 GTSNPN, CDR2 SVGIG (reference sequence). PCR employed 60 Vbeta and 13 Jbeta primers. The assay was immunoSEQ multiplex PCR, and TCRdb's table has in-frame clones only and misses some. Of 150,000 to 200,000 clones listed, about three quarters are singletons. Study-wide results and limits: Researchers had no immune exposure information except CMV serostatus available. Reportedly, HLA-A and HLA-B alleles of most subjects were accurately predicted from TCR beta.

As concerns this clone: Its antigen remains unidentified.

The sequenced material came from PBMCs. The chain couples TRBV30 to TRBJ1-1; D is perhaps TRBD1 (5 bases). The TCR sequence derives from a woman between 45 and 60 years old in good health and CMV-seropositive. Here the CDR3 reads CAYRIRNTEAFF. The CDR3 DNA sequence: TGTGCCTACAGGATCAGGAACACTGAAGCTTTCTTT.